This T cell receptor (beta chain) was recorded in a study of monozygotic twins with inflammatory bowel disease. Study conclusions and caveats: A lone strong IBD-associated signal or clonotype found no support.

The CDR3 is 15 residues long. CDR1 is GTSNPN and CDR2 is SVGIG in the germline V gene (reference sequence). TCRdb reprocessed the 5' RACE reads, with one entry per CDR3 protein and no DNA. This sample's clone table lists approximately 330,000 distinct CDR3 sequences. A word on this clonotype: As yet, its antigen is unknown.

V and J are TRBV30 and TRBJ2-2; TCRdb's assignment of TRBD1 cannot be checked, as there is no DNA. This receptor was identified in a human donor with ulcerative colitis or Crohn's disease, or a healthy co-twin of an affected twin (not recorded which). Sequencing input: blood. The chain's CDR3 is CAWSAGQTNTGELFF.